Here is one TCR beta chain with its context. Isolated RNA was reverse transcribed in full, so expressed TCRB transcripts were sequenced. Produced via immunoSEQ multiplex PCR; TCRdb's table is partial and in-frame only. The sample carries over 700,000 clones, roughly a sixth recorded once. This record belongs to a study of beta chain features in type 1 diabetes. Whole-study context: Across every sample, around 98 million sorted cells were examined in total.

Sampling consisted of one heparinised blood draw per donor, averaging around 120 mL. Stem cell-like memory, regulatory, central memory and naive CD4+ cells were sorted via CD45RO/CCR7/CD25/CD127/CD95/CD27. Populations isolated by sorting all had purity greater than 95%. The CDR3 contains 20 residues. Trimming cost V 0 bases and J 2 bases; bases outside gene matches: 13. Looked up from germline, CDR1 is LGHNA and CDR2 is YSLEER. The TCR comes from a woman aged 18-30 years in good health. V is TRBV4-3 and J is TRBJ2-7; 13 bases agree with TRBD2. Sequenced input: naive CD4+ T cells from blood. The CDR3 here is CASSQEPLLATSGGTYEQYF. CDR3 nucleotides: TGCGCCAGCAGCCAAGAACCGTTACTCGCGACTAGCGGGGGGACCTACGAGCAGTACTTC.